What follows describes a single TCR beta chain. The antigen this receptor binds is unknown. There are no base qualities to consult, and no much larger clone falls within one base. The data belong to a study of T cells in tumors and immune-related adverse events (dated by TCRdb to about 2021). Counted from cysteine to phenylalanine, this CDR3 has 14 amino acids. Here the CDR3 DNA is all that survives: 42 bases in frame from base 1. CDR1 and CDR2 are drawn from the germline V gene: SGHRS, YFSETQ. Trimming removed 4 bases from V and 0 bases from J, leaving 11 bases between the germline ends. The immunoSEQ assay was used to amplify and sequence the TCR beta locus, producing bulk TCR Vbeta CDR3 data. The authors processed their data as follows. CDR3s were excluded if they were non-productive, were shorter than 7 amino acids, or did not start with C or end with F/W. Analysis was restricted to specimens with at least 1000 reads, and each clonotype was defined at the amino acid level. Clonality was calculated as 1 minus Pielou's evenness. Library sizes were equalized by abundance-weighted random subsampling with replacement, repeated 100 times to report 95% confidence intervals. Repertoire overlap was quantified using the Morisita overlap index, and the top 40 clones per specimen were examined for overlap with the irAE. In TCRdb, the immuneACCESS table is reduced to in-frame sequences with V and J assigned. These tables do not hold every clone; where another copy was compared, an unresolved V gene accounts for under half, and the others remain unexplained. From that table come the V and J calls and clone size; the DNA was used to work out D and trimming. A total of 10,000 or so clones appear in this sample, under 95% of them only once. The top ten clonotypes cover 1.5% of the sample.

What the treatment or condition label conveys for this sample: nivolumab (PD-1 blockade) given before sampling. The DNeasy Blood and Tissue Kit was used to extract DNA from formalin-fixed paraffin-embedded specimens. The receptor comes from a female donor with metastatic renal cell carcinoma. The sequence is built from TRBV5-1 and TRBJ2-7; the D gene is perhaps TRBD2, from 5 matching bases. This sample comprised lymph node tissue, obtained from a patient treated with anti-PD-1 therapy. The DNA reads as follows: TGCGCCAGCAGCCCGGACTTGCCCTCCTACGAGCAGTACTTC. This gives the protein CASSPDLPSYEQYF. With the rest looked up from the reference TRBV5-1 and TRBJ2-7 genes rather than sequenced, the full variable domain is KAGVTQTPRYLIKTRGQQVTLSCSPISGHRSVSWYQQTPGQGLQFLFEYFSETQRNKGNFPGRFSGRQFSNSRSEMNVSTLELGDSALYLCASSPDLPSYEQYFGPGTRLTVT.